Listed below are T cell receptor beta chains from one sample, sequenced in a study of beta chain features in type 1 diabetes. The repertoire was sequenced with immunoSEQ multiplex PCR; TCRdb's copy has only in-frame clones and lacks some. This sample has 200,000 to 300,000 clones, with 25% to 30% found just once. The material sequenced was central memory CD4+ T cells from blood. The receptors derive from a man aged 30 to 45 in good health. The CDR3 runs from the conserved cysteine through the conserved F or W. The D gene is left open where the match is weak. Only part of the rows carry a size: once, few, many, or a class if the clone is expanded.

v_gene,d_gene,j_gene,abundance,CDR3aa,CDR3nt
TRBV7-9,-,TRBJ2-1,few,CASSLAGGSEQFF,TGTGCCAGCAGCTTAGCGGGAGGTAGTGAGCAGTTCTTC
TRBV2,-,TRBJ2-5,-,CASGSAQETQYF,TGTGCCAGCGGGTCGGCCCAAGAGACCCAGTACTTC
TRBV5-1,-,TRBJ1-6,-,CASSPGEGISPLHF,TGCGCCAGCAGCCCCGGGGAGGGCATTTCACCCCTCCACTTT
TRBV6-1,TRBD1,TRBJ2-4,-,CASSGGTGGKNIQYF,TGTGCCAGCAGTGGGGGAACAGGGGGAAAAAACATTCAGTACTTC
TRBV12-5,-,TRBJ1-4,-,CASAQGQSSLTTNEKLFF,TGTGCTAGTGCCCAAGGACAAAGCTCCCTTACAACTAATGAAAAACTGTTTTTT
TRBV4-1,TRBD2,TRBJ2-1,-,CASSRGLDNEQFF,TGCGCCAGCAGCCGCGGACTAGACAATGAGCAGTTCTTC
TRBV7-2,TRBD2,TRBJ2-3,-,CASSLASASGVGTQYF,TGTGCCAGCAGCTTAGCGTCGGCTAGCGGAGTGGGTACGCAGTATTTT
TRBV4-2,-,TRBJ2-3,-,CASSQDGDTQYF,TGTGCCAGCAGCCAAGACGGAGATACGCAGTATTTT
TRBV7-9,TRBD1,TRBJ2-7,few,CASSKEGGLYEQYF,TGTGCCAGCAGCAAAGAAGGGGGCCTTTACGAGCAGTACTTC
TRBV5-6,-,TRBJ1-5,-,CASSSAGQPQHF,TGTGCCAGCAGCTCGGCGGGACAGCCCCAGCATTTT
TRBV9,TRBD2,TRBJ2-7,-,CASSTLAGGSYEQYF,TGTGCCAGCAGCACACTAGCGGGAGGCTCCTACGAGCAGTACTTC
TRBV5-1,TRBD1,TRBJ2-1,-,CASLEGTALVNEQFF,TGCGCCAGCCTCGAAGGGACAGCCCTTGTCAATGAGCAGTTCTTC
TRBV6-5,TRBD1,TRBJ2-7,once,CASSLTGALTYEQYF,TGTGCCAGCAGCCTGACAGGGGCCCTTACCTACGAGCAGTACTTC
TRBV10-3,TRBD1,TRBJ1-6,few,CAISESLQGSYNSPLHF,TGTGCCATCAGTGAGAGTCTACAGGGGAGCTATAATTCACCCCTCCACTTT
TRBV18,-,TRBJ2-2,few,CASSPGNTGELFF,TGTGCCAGCTCACCAGGGAACACCGGGGAGCTGTTTTTT
TRBV28,-,TRBJ2-7,many,CASESTYEQYF,TGTGCCAGCGAGTCTACCTACGAGCAGTACTTC
TRBV30,TRBD2,TRBJ2-2,-,CAWSLRTSGTNTGELFF,TGTGCCTGGAGTCTAAGGACTAGCGGAACGAACACCGGGGAGCTGTTTTTT
TRBV27,-,TRBJ1-2,-,CASSLKGTPPALYGYTF,TGTGCCAGCAGTTTGAAAGGGACACCTCCGGCCCTCTATGGCTACACCTTC
TRBV11-2,TRBD1,TRBJ2-1,-,CASSRRTGGNEQFF,TGTGCCAGCAGTCGGAGGACAGGGGGCAATGAGCAGTTCTTC